This T cell receptor (beta chain) was recorded in a study of T-cell reconstitution after alpha-beta-depleted transplantation in children. Researchers prepared the TCRbeta library using unique molecular identifiers, the study reports. TCRdb called the PCR reads again in MiXCR, with one record for every CDR3 protein. The table records 70,000 to 95,000 distinct CDR3 sequences, approximately 12% of them present only once. This CDR3 comprises 16 residues. CDR1 is LGHNA and CDR2 is YNFKEQ in the germline V gene. The V end was cut by 1 base, the J end by 4 bases, with 17 bases between. The V and J genes are TRBV4-2 and TRBJ2-7; D is perhaps TRBD1 or TRBD2 (5 bases each). This TCR was recovered from a human donor who donated a stem cell graft to a child with inherited bone marrow failure. The source material was PBMCs from the stem cell graft donor, sampled from the stem cell graft. The CDR3 loop reads CASSQVDWGSTYEQYF. CDR3 nucleotide sequence: TGTGCCAGCAGCCAAGTCGACTGGGGGAGTACTTACGAGCAGTACTTC.